These 8 T cell receptor beta chains were all obtained from the same sample, sequenced in a study of control samples from healthy donors and cancer patients. TCRdb's table, derived via immunoSEQ multiplex PCR, lists solely in-frame clones and lacks some. Found here are 150,000 to 200,000 clones, roughly 90% of them singletons; the top ten hold more than 10%. Sequenced material: blood. These receptors were taken from a man aged 25 to 45 in good health.

This clone is a singleton in its sample. The chain links TRBV2 to TRBJ2-5; D gene ambiguous. V was pared by 4 bases and J by 5 bases, with 8 bases between. The CDR3 extends over 12 amino acids. In germline, CDR1 is SNHLY, CDR2 FYNNEI. As DNA, the CDR3 is TGTGCCAGCAGTGTTGAAAGGGAGACCCAGTACTTC. Protein: CASSVERETQYF.

The genes are TRBV18 and TRBJ2-7; TRBD1 matches at 8 bases. CDR3 length: 14 amino acids. V lost 5 bases to trimming and J lost 4 bases; unmatched junction nucleotides: 7. The V gene's germline CDR1 is KGHSH and CDR2 LQKENI. CDR3: CASSSWDRNYEQYF. In nucleotides, the CDR3 is TGTGCCAGCTCATCGTGGGACAGGAATTACGAGCAGTACTTC.

The J gene is TRBJ2-1, the V gene TRBV7-9; 7 positions match TRBD2. Germline values: CDR1 SEHNR, CDR2 FQNEAQ (reference sequence). V lost 4 bases to trimming and J lost 6 bases; unmatched junction nucleotides: 12. The CDR3 is made up of 16 amino acids. CDR3 amino acids: CASSSRTSVGFNEQFF. CDR3 coding DNA: TGTGCCAGCAGCTCCAGAACTAGCGTGGGTTTCAATGAGCAGTTCTTC.

The chain combines TRBV3-1 (or the pseudogene TRBV3-2) with TRBJ2-2; D is perhaps TRBD1 or TRBD2 (5 bases each). This CDR3 spans 15 amino acids. Germline CDR1 is LGHDT and CDR2 is YNNKEL (reference sequence). The V end was cut by 0 bases, the J end by 6 bases, with 11 bases between. CDR3 sequence: CASSQDWGRSGELFF. The CDR3, as DNA: TGTGCCAGCAGCCAAGATTGGGGACGGTCCGGGGAGCTGTTTTTT.

As to this clone: A junction end diverges from the germline sequence, so it may reflect a read error. The V gene is TRBV29-1, the J gene TRBJ1-2, with TRBD1 identical over 10 bases. The CDR3 consists of 13 residues. Germline loops: CDR1 SQVTM, CDR2 ANQGSEA. The CDR3: CSVEDRGRNGYTF. CDR3 sequence (DNA): TGCAGCGTCGAAGACAGGGGGCGGAATGGCTACACCTTC.

This clone was counted a single time. The chain has TRBV27 and TRBJ1-2; TRBD1 is a possible D gene (5 bases). Trimming cost V 8 bases and J 2 bases, with 15 bases left between them. The CDR3 is 14 amino acids. The germline gives CDR1 MNHEY, CDR2 SMNVEV (reference sequence). CDR3 DNA sequence: TGTGCCAGCGGATCGTTCCGGGACAACTATGGCTACACCTTC. Encoded protein: CASGSFRDNYGYTF.

This chain uses TRBV5-4 with TRBJ2-4; D ambiguous. The CDR3 is 12 amino acids. The germline V and J ends were trimmed by 3 bases and 3 bases, with 4 bases remaining between them. Germline CDR1 is SGHNT and CDR2 is YYREEE (reference sequence). The CDR3 DNA sequence: TGTGCCAGCAGCTCGGACAAAAACATTCAGTACTTC. This gives the protein CASSSDKNIQYF. The full variable domain, in which reference TRBV5-4 and TRBJ2-4 provide the parts outside the CDR3, is ETGVTQSPTHLIKTRGQQVTLRCSSQSGHNTVSWYQQALGQGPQFIFQYYREEENGRGNFPPRFSGLQFPNYSSELNVNALELDDSALYLCASSSDKNIQYFGAGTRLSVL.

The gene calls are TRBV28 and TRBJ1-2, with D uncertain. Deletions cut 6 bases from V and 6 bases from J, with 14 bases between. CDR3 size: 13 residues. The germline CDR1 and CDR2 sequences are MDHEN and SYDVKM. The CDR3 is CASSPDGRHGYTF. As DNA, the CDR3 is TGTGCCAGCAGCCCCGATGGACGCCATGGCTACACCTTC.